These 21 T cell receptor beta chains were all obtained from the same sample, sequenced in a study of human T cells and chemical hapten exposure. The time point was: patch test 1, 2 weeks after DPC sensitization. The sample's treatment: therapeutic diphenylcyclopropenone sensitization with weekly scalp DPC. MiXCR, applied by TCRdb to the RACE reads, yields one record per CDR3 protein. The profile shows about 120,000 distinct CDR3 sequences, about 12% of them singletons. Sequences were derived from whole blood, sampled in connection with sensitization to the hapten diphenylcyclopropenone (DPC). Source of these receptors: a woman in her forties or fifties with alopecia areata. Some clones in this sample may be carry-over from other donors' samples.

V and J are TRBV20-1 and TRBJ1-1; unclear D gene. The V and J ends lost 6 bases and 4 bases respectively, with 18 bases between them. CDR1 is DFQATT and CDR2 is SNEGSKA in the germline V gene (reference sequence). The CDR3 has 14 amino acids. CDR3 residues: CSAARTAEGTEAFF. CDR3 nucleotide sequence: TGCAGTGCCGCCCGGACGGCGGAGGGCACTGAAGCTTTCTTT.

The chain has TRBV14 and TRBJ2-5, with D unclear. This CDR3 is 16 amino acids long. Germline values: CDR1 SGHDN, CDR2 FVKESK. Trimming removed 4 bases at V and 5 bases at J, with 20 bases between. As DNA, the CDR3 is TGTGCCAGCAGCCGCGGTCCCCCGAATCCATCCGAGACCCAGTACTTC. It encodes CASSRGPPNPSETQYF.

This clonotype showed up many times. The J gene is TRBJ2-7, the V gene TRBV7-2; D gene unclear. CDR1 and CDR2 (germline): SGHTA, FQGNSA. This CDR3 has 15 residues. V was clipped by 2 bases and J by 1 base, with 12 bases between them. CDR3 coding DNA: TGTGCCAGCAGCTTAAATACGGGCATTTCCTACGAGCAGTACTTC. Translating gives CASSLNTGISYEQYF.

The chain joins TRBV20-1 to TRBJ1-4, with D unresolved. Per germline, CDR1 DFQATT and CDR2 SNEGSKA (reference sequence). Deletions cut 3 bases from V and 8 bases from J, with 10 bases between. The CDR3 extends over 12 amino acids. The CDR3 spells CSARAAAEKLFF. The CDR3 DNA sequence: TGCAGTGCTAGGGCCGCGGCAGAAAAACTGTTTTTT.

This clonotype was counted a few times. V usage is TRBV29-1 and J usage is TRBJ2-1, with TRBD2 matching 7 bases. The CDR3 sequence is 14 residues long. J lost 0 bases, V lost 5 bases, and 4 bases had no gene match. CDR1 and CDR2 from the germline V gene are SQVTM and ANQGSEA. The CDR3, as DNA: TGCAGCGTTCTCAGGACTAGCTCCTACAATGAGCAGTTCTTC. Amino acid sequence: CSVLRTSSYNEQFF.

Only a few counts were recorded for this clonotype. The chain recombines TRBV20-1 with TRBJ2-1, with 12 positions matching TRBD2. The CDR3 spans 14 residues. Trimming at V came to 7 bases and at J to 8 bases, leaving 9 bases not matched to a gene. Germline CDR1 and CDR2: DFQATT and SNEGSKA (reference sequence). The DNA of the CDR3 is TGCAGTGGTCGGACTAGCGGGGAGATCGATGAGCAGTTCTTC. Encoded protein: CSGRTSGEIDEQFF.

Notes on this clonotype: This clone may be a read error of a much larger clone one base away. The J gene is TRBJ2-1, the V gene TRBV4-2, with D uncertain. Germline loops: CDR1 LGHNA, CDR2 YNFKEQ. This CDR3 contains 14 residues. The CDR3 is CVSSQDLLSNEQFF. CDR3 in DNA: TGTGTCAGCAGCCAAGATCTTCTCAGCAATGAGCAGTTCTTC.

This clonotype was recorded many times. The chain links TRBV3-1 to TRBJ2-2; 11 bases line up with TRBD2. V lost 1 base, J lost 0 bases, and 4 bases stayed unmatched. This CDR3 is 18 amino acids long. From germline, CDR1 is LGHDT and CDR2 YNNKEL (reference sequence). The CDR3 is CASSQGLAGGTNTGELFF. The CDR3, as DNA: TGTGCCAGCAGCCAAGGGCTAGCGGGAGGCACGAACACCGGGGAGCTGTTTTTT.

This clonotype came up once. The chain couples TRBV2 to TRBJ2-1; D ambiguous. The CDR3 loop spans 11 amino acids. V shed 3 bases and J shed 7 bases, with 4 bases lying between them. CDR1 and CDR2 (germline): SNHLY, FYNNEI. CDR3: CASSETNEQFF. The CDR3, as DNA: TGTGCCAGCAGTGAGACTAATGAGCAGTTCTTC.

This clonotype was seen ten or more times. J is TRBJ2-1 and V is TRBV7-8; 10 nucleotides line up with TRBD2. The V and J ends lost 6 bases and 7 bases, in that order; junction bases with no gene match: 18. CDR3 length: 18 residues. Looked up from germline, CDR1 is SGHVS and CDR2 is FQNEAQ. This chain's CDR3 is CASSVVVWLTSGQNEQFF. The CDR3 DNA is TGTGCCAGCAGTGTAGTTGTATGGTTGACTAGCGGGCAGAATGAGCAGTTCTTC.

A few counts support this clonotype. The chain employs TRBV11-3 and TRBJ2-3; no clear D gene. The germline V and J ends were trimmed by 3 bases and 0 bases, with 10 bases remaining between them. The CDR3 has 15 amino acids. Per the germline V gene, CDR1 is SGHNT and CDR2 is YENEEA. The CDR3 spells CASSLGRLSTDTQYF. CDR3 nucleotides: TGTGCCAGCAGCTTGGGAAGACTTAGCACAGATACGCAGTATTTT.

This clonotype was seen repeatedly, ten times or more. The rearrangement links TRBV6-5 to TRBJ2-3; 8 bases map to TRBD1. The CDR3 sequence is 16 residues long. V lost 6 bases and J lost 4; bases outside the gene matches: 12. Germline values: CDR1 MNHEY, CDR2 SVGAGI. Here the CDR3 DNA reads TGTGCCAGCAGCTTCCTGACAGGGGATAAAGCAGATACGCAGTATTTT. Translated, it gives CASSFLTGDKADTQYF.

This clonotype has more than one count but fewer than ten. J is TRBJ2-1 and V is TRBV29-1; 7 bases are shared with TRBD2. J gave up 9 bases and V 4 bases, and 12 bases lay outside the gene matches. Germline loops: CDR1 SQVTM, CDR2 ANQGSEA. The CDR3 runs to 14 residues. CDR3 sequence reads: CSVAVGLGITEQFF. The DNA of the CDR3 is TGCAGCGTTGCGGTAGGACTAGGAATAACTGAGCAGTTCTTC.

Ten or more counts support this clonotype. The rearrangement joins TRBV4-2 to TRBJ1-1, with D possibly matching TRBD1 (5 bases). Germline V gene sequence: CDR1 LGHNA, CDR2 YNFKEQ. The CDR3 spans 18 residues. V dropped 0 bases and J dropped 3 bases, with 20 bases sitting between them. As DNA, the CDR3 is TGTGCCAGCAGCCAAGATGGAGGGGAGGCACGAAGGGACACTGAAGCTTTCTTT. Its protein product is CASSQDGGEARRDTEAFF.

The CDR3 reads CASSTRDRANNSPLHF. CDR3 sequence (DNA): TGTGCCAGCAGCACCCGGGACAGGGCTAATAATTCACCCCTCCACTTT. This chain links TRBV6-5 with TRBJ1-6; 9 bases line up with TRBD1. This CDR3 has 16 residues. The germline gives CDR1 MNHEY, CDR2 SVGAGI. Trimming cost V 6 bases and J 5 bases; bases outside gene matches: 8.

In this sample, this clonotype turned up a few times. This sequence joins TRBV12-3 or TRBV12-4 and TRBJ1-2; D may be TRBD1 (5 bases). V dropped 6 bases and J dropped 0 bases, with 17 bases sitting between them. The CDR3 covers 16 residues. In DNA, the CDR3 is TGTGCCAGCAGCCAGAGCCGGGACGTTGCTAACTATGGCTACACCTTC. It codes for CASSQSRDVANYGYTF.

The chain joins TRBV6-5 to TRBJ2-1; D perhaps matches TRBD2 (5 bases). This CDR3 has 14 amino acids. CDR1 is MNHEY and CDR2 is SVGAGI in the germline V gene. The V gene lost 0 bases and the J gene lost 9 bases, with 12 bases spanning the gap. Written as DNA, the CDR3 is TGTGCCAGCAGTTACTCCCTGAGGGCCGCTGAGCAGTTCTTC. This gives the protein CASSYSLRAAEQFF.

The chain joins TRBV28 to TRBJ1-2; 8 positions agree with TRBD1. J gave up 7 bases and V 5 bases, and 6 bases lay outside the gene matches. This CDR3 is 13 amino acids long. CDR1 is MDHEN, CDR2 SYDVKM, per germline. The CDR3 DNA is TGTGCCAGCAGTCCCCAGGGGGCACTTGGCTACACCTTC. Residues: CASSPQGALGYTF.

This clonotype has at least ten counts. The chain combines TRBV5-1 with TRBJ2-2, with 7 bases that match TRBD1. Trimming cost V 7 bases and J 3 bases; bases outside gene matches: 3. This CDR3 region has 13 residues. Germline CDR1 reads SGHRS; CDR2 reads YFSETQ. The CDR3 loop is CASRDSDTGELFF. Here the CDR3 DNA reads TGCGCCAGCCGGGACAGCGACACCGGGGAGCTGTTTTTT.

In its sample, this clonotype was seen many times. The genes are TRBV28 and TRBJ2-1; tentative D call: TRBD2 (5 bases). The CDR3 spans 15 residues. CDR1 and CDR2 (germline): MDHEN, SYDVKM. Trimming took 2 bases from V and 3 from J, leaving 11 bases between them. CDR3 DNA: TGTGCCAGCAGTTTAGCGGGTCCCGGCTACAATGAGCAGTTCTTC. This translates into CASSLAGPGYNEQFF.

This clonotype came up many times. The rearrangement joins TRBV28 to TRBJ1-1, with unresolved D. Trimming took off 4 bases at V and 4 bases at J, with 10 bases between the two ends. In germline, CDR1 is MDHEN, CDR2 SYDVKM. CDR3 length equals 13 residues. The CDR3 spells CASSSVRGTEAFF. CDR3 coding DNA: TGTGCCAGCAGTTCCGTGCGAGGCACTGAAGCTTTCTTT.